This T cell receptor beta chain is from a study of T cell responses to AZD1222 COVID-19 vaccine. Broader study findings: Spike-specific TCR breadth and depth rose after two AZD1222 doses.

Generated by immunoSEQ multiplex PCR, the TCRdb table keeps only in-frame clones and is missing some. Here the sample spans about 130,000 clones, just over 90% being singletons. Trimming pared 5 bases from V and 4 bases from J, leaving 7 bases between. Germline V CDR1 and CDR2: SGHTA, FQGNSA. CDR3 length: 12 residues. About this clone itself: The antigen is undetermined.

This TCR came from an adult in good health. The chain combines TRBV7-2 with TRBJ2-3; no firm D call. This specimen consisted of peripheral blood, obtained on day 0 of AZD1222 vaccination. The CDR3 region is CASSARADTQYF. In DNA, the CDR3 is TGTGCCAGCAGCGCAAGAGCAGATACGCAGTATTTT. Combining the CDR3 with reference TRBV7-2 and TRBJ2-3 gives the whole variable domain GAGVSQSPSNKVTEKGKDVELRCDPISGHTALYWYRQSLGQGLEFLIYFQGNSAPDKSGLPSDRFSAERTGGSVSTLTIQRTQQEDSAVYLCASSARADTQYFGPGTRLTVL.